Listed below are T cell receptor beta chains from one sample, sequenced in a study of human T cells and chemical hapten exposure. One entry per CDR3 protein, called by TCRdb with MiXCR from the RACE reads. The sample yields around 160,000 distinct CDR3 sequences, 13% to 15% seen once. Sequenced material: whole blood, taken in connection with sensitization to the hapten diphenylcyclopropenone (DPC). The receptor source for this set is a woman younger than 45 with alopecia areata. Some clones in this sample may be carry-over from other donors' samples. Both conserved end residues are part of each CDR3. A D gene is named only where the DNA matches it firmly.

TRBV10-3	TRBJ1-1	.	CAITDRPGSNTEAFF
TRBV20-1	TRBJ1-1	.	CSARDIDTPNTEAFF
TRBV6-1	TRBJ2-6	.	CASTLGAGANVLTF
TRBV20-1	TRBJ2-1	.	CSARDRSGVSFYNEQFF
TRBV28	TRBJ1-5	.	CASSFPGRNQPQHF
TRBV4-2	TRBJ2-1	TRBD2	CASSQALAGYRSYNEQFF
TRBV19	TRBJ2-2	.	CASTPTGEGTTGELFF
TRBV28	TRBJ1-5	TRBD1	CASRRTGFRQPQHF
TRBV7-8	TRBJ1-6	.	CASRLTGGSVNSSLHF
TRBV28	TRBJ2-7	.	CASSLWGTDYEQYF